Listed below are T cell receptor beta chains from one sample, sequenced in a study of blood T cell repertoires in COVID-19. The table came from immunoSEQ multiplex PCR; TCRdb's copy has only in-frame clones and leaves some out. The data show about 130,000 clones, about 80% seen once. The sequencing input was peripheral blood. These receptors were collected from a woman in her forties or fifties with acute or convalescent COVID-19. Each CDR3 is given with its conserved first and last residue. The D gene is left open where the match is weak. The size field is filled for only some rows; it gives once, few, many or a size class.

>-|-|TRBJ2-1|TRBV7-6
TGTGCCAGCAGCTTTACGGAGGGACACAATGAGCAGTTCTTC
CASSFTEGHNEQFF
>TRBD1|-|TRBJ1-1|TRBV27
TGTGCCAGCACCTCGACAGGGGGGGGCGGAGCTTTCTTT
CASTSTGGGGAFF
>-|-|TRBJ1-3|TRBV7-2
TGTGCCAGCAGCTTAGAGAGTCAGGGGTATGGAAACACCATATATTTT
CASSLESQGYGNTIYF
>TRBD2|-|TRBJ2-1|TRBV2
TGTGCCAGTCACGGGAGGGGAAGGTTCAATGAGCAGTTCTTC
CASHGRGRFNEQFF
>-|-|TRBJ2-2|TRBV7-3
TGTGCCAGCAGCTTAGGCGGGGCTCACACCGGGGAGCTGTTTTTT
CASSLGGAHTGELFF
>-|-|TRBJ1-3|TRBV6-5
TGTGCCATCCAGGGTTCAGGAAACACCATATATTTT
CAIQGSGNTIYF
>-|-|TRBJ2-3|TRBV7-9
TGTGCCAGCAGCCAAGGGAGCCGAGATACGCAGTATTTT
CASSQGSRDTQYF
>TRBD2|-|TRBJ2-3|TRBV29-1
TGCAGCGGTTGGACTAGCGGCCCGGATACGCAGTATTTT
CSGWTSGPDTQYF
>-|-|TRBJ1-4|TRBV6-5
TGTGCCAGCTGTCTGGCGGCTCGGCCAAATGAAAAACTGTTTTTT
CASCLAARPNEKLFF
>TRBD2|few|TRBJ2-7|TRBV28
TGTGCCAGCCATTCTAGCGGGCACACCTACGAGCAGTACTTC
CASHSSGHTYEQYF
>TRBD2|-|TRBJ2-7|TRBV13
TGTGCCAGCAGCTCCAGACTAGCGGGGGTTCTACCGGGCGAGCAGTACTTC
CASSSRLAGVLPGEQYF
>TRBD2|-|TRBJ2-5|TRBV19
TGTGCCAGTAGTAGCGGGGGGGCGAGTAGAGAGACCCAGTACTTC
CASSSGGASRETQYF
>-|-|TRBJ1-5|TRBV19
TGTGCCAGTAGTCTACTTTCGGGGAATCAGCCCCAGCATTTT
CASSLLSGNQPQHF
>-|-|TRBJ1-2|TRBV11-2
TGTGCCAGCAGCTTAGAGGCCGCGGGGCCCGTGACCTTC
CASSLEAAGPVTF
>-|few|TRBJ1-1|TRBV6-4
TGTGCCAGCAGTGAAGGGGTGGGCTCTGGCACTGAAGCTTTCTTT
CASSEGVGSGTEAFF
>-|-|TRBJ2-3|TRBV9
TGTGCCAGCAGCGTAAGTCTAGCCGCGACGCAGTATTTT
CASSVSLAATQYF
>TRBD2|-|TRBJ2-3|TRBV5-1
TGCGCCAGCAGCTTGGTACCAGCGGGAGATGAAGATACGCAGTATTTT
CASSLVPAGDEDTQYF
>TRBD1|-|TRBJ1-4|TRBV19
TGTGCCAGTAAGGGACAGGCAACTAATGAAAAACTGTTTTTT
CASKGQATNEKLFF
>TRBD1|-|TRBJ2-1|TRBV5-5
TGTGCCAGCAGCCTGACGCCCGGGACAGGCAATGAGCAGTTCTTC
CASSLTPGTGNEQFF
>-|-|TRBJ2-7|TRBV28
TGTGCCAGCAGTTCCAGGACTCTGGAGCAGTACTTC
CASSSRTLEQYF
>TRBD2|-|TRBJ2-5|TRBV14
TGTGCCAGCAGCCGAAGAAATGGACTAGCCAGGGAGACCCAGTACTTC
CASSRRNGLARETQYF
>TRBD1|-|TRBJ2-1|TRBV30
TGTGCCTGGGGACAGGGGAAGGGCAATGAGCAGTTCTTC
CAWGQGKGNEQFF
>-|-|TRBJ1-4|TRBV6-1
TGTGCCAGCAGTGAACGGGATAATGAAAAACTGTTTTTT
CASSERDNEKLFF
>-|-|TRBJ2-1|TRBV10-3
TGTGCCATCACCCAGGAAGGGGACAATGAGCAGTTCTTC
CAITQEGDNEQFF
>-|-|TRBJ2-7|TRBV15
TGTGCCACCAGCGGCCTTAAGGGGCGCTCCTACGAGCAGTACTTC
CATSGLKGRSYEQYF
>TRBD1|once|TRBJ2-1|TRBV27
TGTGCCAGCAGCCCCAGGACAGGGCGGGCCAATGAGCAGTTCTTC
CASSPRTGRANEQFF
>-|few|TRBJ1-6|TRBV6-5
TGTGCCAGCAGTTACGTGGGAGGGCAGGGTAATTCACCCCTCCACTTT
CASSYVGGQGNSPLHF
>-|-|TRBJ1-1|TRBV4-2
TGTGCCAGCAGCCAACGCGGGGGTAACACTGAAGCTTTCTTT
CASSQRGGNTEAFF
>-|-|TRBJ2-3|TRBV30
TGTGCCTGGAGTTGGGGGGGCCGCACAGATACGCAGTATTTT
CAWSWGGRTDTQYF
>TRBD1|-|TRBJ1-1|TRBV2
TGTGCCAGCAGTGAGTCAACAGGGGTTGACACTGAAGCTTTCTTT
CASSESTGVDTEAFF
>TRBD1|few|TRBJ1-1|TRBV5-6
TGTGCCAGCAGCGATGCGACAGGGGGTGGGAAAGCTTTCTTT
CASSDATGGGKAFF
>-|-|TRBJ2-5|TRBV12-3/TRBV12-4
TGTGCCATCCGAACAGGGTACCAAGAGACCCAGTACTTC
CAIRTGYQETQYF
>TRBD2|-|TRBJ2-1|TRBV25-1
TGTGCCAGTGCGAGCTGGGGACTAGCGGGGGAAGCTTCCAATGAGCAGTTCTTC
CASASWGLAGEASNEQFF
>-|-|TRBJ2-7|TRBV15
TGTGCCACCAATAGCGGTAGCTCCTACGAGCAGTACTTC
CATNSGSSYEQYF
>-|-|TRBJ1-6|TRBV5-6
TGTGCCAGCAGCTTGTCATTAGGTACGCAGGGGAATTCACCCCTCCACTTT
CASSLSLGTQGNSPLHF
>TRBD2|-|TRBJ2-2|TRBV6-5
TGTGCCAGCAGTCCGCGGGGGATGAACACCGGGGAGCTGTTTTTT
CASSPRGMNTGELFF
>-|-|TRBJ1-5|TRBV6-1
TGTGCCAGCAGTGAAATATACAGCCACTCCCAGCCCCAGCATTTT
CASSEIYSHSQPQHF
>-|-|TRBJ1-2|TRBV6-5
TGTGCCAGCGGACAGAACTATGGCTACACCTTC
CASGQNYGYTF
>-|-|TRBJ1-1|TRBV2
TGTGCCAGCAGTGGGGCCGGGGGGAGAACTGAAGCTTTCTTT
CASSGAGGRTEAFF
>-|-|TRBJ1-2|TRBV7-3
TGTGCCAGCAGCTTACCGGGGGATGGCTACACCTTC
CASSLPGDGYTF
>-|-|TRBJ2-7|TRBV3-1/TRBV3-2
TGTGCCAGCAGCCATCTGGCCTCTTACGAGCAGTACTTC
CASSHLASYEQYF
>TRBD1|many|TRBJ1-2|TRBV2
TGTGCCAGCAGTGAGACAGGGCGAGGCTACACCTTC
CASSETGRGYTF
>TRBD1|-|TRBJ1-6|TRBV6-5
TGTGCCAGCAGTTACTCCGGGACAGGGGGAGACCCCCTCCACTTT
CASSYSGTGGDPLHF
>TRBD1|-|TRBJ1-1|TRBV19
TGTGCCAGTAGTAACAGGGGGCAGGGGACTGAAGCTTTCTTT
CASSNRGQGTEAFF
>-|-|TRBJ1-2|TRBV6-1
TGTGCCAGCAGTGAACAGGGCTATGGCTACACCTTC
CASSEQGYGYTF
>-|-|TRBJ1-2|TRBV2
TGTGCCAGCAGTGCTCCGGGGGTTTATGGTGGCTACACCTTC
CASSAPGVYGGYTF
>-|once|TRBJ1-1|TRBV10-3
TGTGCCACCGCGGCCCTATTGAACACTGAAGCTTTCTTT
CATAALLNTEAFF
>-|-|TRBJ2-1|TRBV29-1
TGCAGCGTTGGGGGCGTCTCGTCTCTCAATGAGCAGTTCTTC
CSVGGVSSLNEQFF
>TRBD2|-|TRBJ2-7|TRBV6-5
TGTGCCAGCAGTTACGGGGGGACTACCTCCTACGAGCAGTACTTC
CASSYGGTTSYEQYF
>-|-|TRBJ1-4|TRBV9
TGTGCCAGCAGCGTAGCAAGAGGAAATGAAAAACTGTTTTTT
CASSVARGNEKLFF
>-|-|TRBJ2-6|TRBV4-1
TGCGCCAGCAGCCAAGTGGACATGGGCTTTTCTGGGGCCAACGTCCTGACTTTC
CASSQVDMGFSGANVLTF
>-|-|TRBJ2-7|TRBV7-3
TGTGCCAGCAGCTTACGCGACGAGCAGTACTTC
CASSLRDEQYF
>TRBD1|-|TRBJ1-6|TRBV7-2
TGTGCCAGCAGCCTAATGACAGGGAAAATATATAATTCACCCCTCCACTTT
CASSLMTGKIYNSPLHF